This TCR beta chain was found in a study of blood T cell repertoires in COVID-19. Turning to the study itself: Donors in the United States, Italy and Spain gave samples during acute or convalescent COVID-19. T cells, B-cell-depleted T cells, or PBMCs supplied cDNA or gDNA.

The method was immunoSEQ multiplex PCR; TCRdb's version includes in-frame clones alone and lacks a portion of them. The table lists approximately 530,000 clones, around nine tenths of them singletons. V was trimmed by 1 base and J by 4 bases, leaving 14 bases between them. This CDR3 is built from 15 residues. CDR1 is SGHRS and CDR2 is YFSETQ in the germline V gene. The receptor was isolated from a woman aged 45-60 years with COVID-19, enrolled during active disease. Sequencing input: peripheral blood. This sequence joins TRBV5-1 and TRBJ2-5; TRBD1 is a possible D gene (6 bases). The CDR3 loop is CASSLLGASGETQYF. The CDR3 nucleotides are TGCGCCAGCAGCTTGTTGGGGGCAAGTGGAGAGACCCAGTACTTC.